The present TCR beta chain was sequenced within a study of blood T cells in healthy people across ages. General study findings and limits: TCR beta diversity per million T cells fell roughly linearly with age. The study found more naive CD4+ cells and higher diversity in long-lived than aged donors. Diversity estimates drawn from one million T cells were deemed underestimates.

Caucasian, healthy and from Russia, the donors were aged between about 6 and 90. For the second PCR, which ran for about 7 to 11 cycles, a sample-barcoded 5' primer and a J-beta primer mix were used. TCRdb used MiXCR to reprocess the 5' RACE reads, holding one entry per CDR3 protein. Of fewer than 900,000 distinct CDR3 sequences in the sample, approximately 39% were seen once. Of note for this clonotype: Its target is unknown.

The germline CDR1 and CDR2 sequences are LGHNA and YSLEER. This CDR3 has 16 residues. The ends were cut back, 3 bases at V and 5 bases at J, with 19 bases in the middle. The TCR sequence derives from a woman aged 55-70 years in good health. Source material: blood. The chain carries TRBV4-3 and TRBJ1-2; possible D gene TRBD1, 6 bases. The CDR3 reads CASSQALQGIRYGYTF. The CDR3 DNA reads TGCGCCAGCAGCCAGGCCCTACAGGGAATTCGATATGGCTACACCTTC.